Below, 21 T cell receptor beta chains from the same sample are listed, as sequenced in a study of cytomegalovirus exposure and HLA in healthy donors. Primers included in the PCR were 60 Vbeta and 13 Jbeta primers. This table comes from immunoSEQ multiplex PCR, and its TCRdb copy is limited to in-frame clones, with some not included. In the table there are about 210,000 clones, 70% to 80% of which are singletons. The sequenced sample consisted of PBMCs. The receptors shown here come from a male donor in good health and CMV-seropositive.

The chain carries TRBV28 and TRBJ1-1; TRBD1 is a possible D gene (5 bases). The germline gives CDR1 MDHEN, CDR2 SYDVKM. Trimming removed 5 bases at V and 4 bases at J, with 14 bases between. The CDR3 has 14 amino acids. The CDR3 coding sequence is TGTGCCAGCAGTACCCGATGGGGGGGCACTGAAGCTTTCTTT. Its translation: CASSTRWGGTEAFF.

This clone appeared a few times. The chain employs TRBV4-2 and TRBJ2-3, with 7 bases matching TRBD2. Germline V gives CDR1 LGHNA, CDR2 YNFKEQ. The length of the CDR3 is 17 residues. J gave up 0 bases and V 0 bases, and 6 bases lay outside the gene matches. CDR3 in amino acids: CASSQEGGGGSTDTQYF. The CDR3, as DNA: TGTGCCAGCAGCCAAGAAGGTGGGGGGGGAAGCACAGATACGCAGTATTTT.

This clone was seen only a few times. The chain links TRBV10-3 to TRBJ2-5; 10 nucleotides agree with TRBD2. The J call may be wrong; the DNA end is better matched by TRBJ2-7. The CDR3 has 14 residues. Per germline, CDR1 ENHRY and CDR2 SYGVKD. The DNA for the CDR3 is TGTGCCATCAGGCGGCTAGCGGGAGAAGACGAGCAGTACTTC. Translating it yields CAIRRLAGEDEQYF.

V and J are TRBV15 and TRBJ1-6, with TRBD1 as a possible D gene (5 bases). Germline loops: CDR1 LNHNV, CDR2 YYDKDF (reference sequence). This CDR3 comprises 17 residues. Trimming pared 1 base from V and 8 bases from J, leaving 18 bases between. CDR3 sequence: CATSRGGTSGGDSPLHF. In nucleotides, the CDR3 is TGTGCCACCAGCAGAGGTGGGACCTCCGGGGGAGATTCACCCCTCCACTTT. Variable domain in full (rest from reference TRBV15 and TRBJ1-6): DAMVIQNPRYQVTQFGKPVTLSCSQTLNHNVMYWYQQKSSQAPKLLFHYYDKDFNNEADTPDNFQSRRPNTSFCFLDIRSPGLGDTAMYLCATSRGGTSGGDSPLHFGNGTRLTVT.

This clone was found once. The chain recombines TRBV7-9 with TRBJ2-5, with TRBD2 matching over 10 bases. The CDR3 consists of 17 residues. Germline V gene data show CDR1 as SEHNR and CDR2 as FQNEAQ (reference sequence). With V trimmed by 0 bases and J by 4 bases, 8 bases remained unmatched. For the CDR3, the DNA is TGTGCCAGCAGCTTAGCGCTGACTAGCGGGTGGCGAGAGACCCAGTACTTC. The encoded protein is CASSLALTSGWRETQYF.

The V and J genes are TRBV4-3 and TRBJ2-4; D is possibly TRBD2 (6 bases). The germline V and J ends were trimmed by 0 bases and 5 bases, with 14 bases remaining between them. The CDR3 has 16 amino acids. CDR1 is LGHNA, CDR2 YSLEER, per germline. This CDR3 reads CASSQDSTSWENIQYF. For the CDR3, the DNA is TGCGCCAGCAGCCAAGACTCGACTAGTTGGGAAAACATTCAGTACTTC.

The V and J genes are TRBV27 and TRBJ1-5; maybe TRBD1 (6 bases). V was pared by 5 bases and J by 3 bases, with 14 bases between. This CDR3 has 15 amino acids. The germline gives CDR1 MNHEY, CDR2 SMNVEV (reference sequence). This chain's CDR3 is CASSATGSVNQPQHF. DNA for the CDR3: TGTGCCAGCAGTGCAACAGGGAGCGTCAATCAGCCCCAGCATTTT.

The J gene is TRBJ1-6, the V gene TRBV2; D is uncertain. Germline CDR1 is SNHLY and CDR2 is FYNNEI. The CDR3 is 14 amino acids. The V and J ends lost 6 bases and 6 bases respectively, with 12 bases between them. The CDR3 DNA follows: TGTGCCAGCAGCTCGGACTCGGGTAATTCACCCCTCCACTTT. It yields the protein CASSSDSGNSPLHF.

The genes are TRBV28 and TRBJ1-6; D is undetermined. Germline V gene lookup returns CDR1 MDHEN and CDR2 SYDVKM. The CDR3 runs 15 residues. Trimming took off 7 bases at V and 6 bases at J, with 16 bases between the two ends. The DNA of the CDR3 is TGTGCCAGCATCACCGCGCCCCTTTTTAATTCACCCCTCCACTTT. Residues: CASITAPLFNSPLHF. The entire variable domain, with the rest obtained from reference TRBV28 and TRBJ1-6, is as follows: DVKVTQSSRYLVKRTGEKVFLECVQDMDHENMFWYRQDPGLGLRLIYFSYDVKMKEKGDIPEGYSVSREKKERFSLILESASTNQTSMYLCASITAPLFNSPLHFGNGTRLTVT.

This clone was observed once. In nucleotides, the CDR3 is TGTGCCAGCAGCCCCGACAGGGAAGAAGGAGAGACCCAGTACTTC. Translating gives CASSPDREEGETQYF. The gene calls are TRBV7-3 and TRBJ2-5, with 7 bases fitting TRBD1. J lost 4 bases, V lost 5 bases, and 10 bases had no gene match. The length of the CDR3 is 15 residues. CDR1 is SGHTA, CDR2 FQGTGA, per germline. Looking up the rest from reference TRBV7-3 and TRBJ2-5 gives the full variable domain: GAGVSQTPSNKVTEKGKYVELRCDPISGHTALYWYRQSLGQGPEFLIYFQGTGAADDSGLPNDRFFAVRPEGSVSTLKIQRTERGDSAVYLCASSPDREEGETQYFGPGTRLLVL.

CDR3 protein: CASSKTGSGNTIYF. CDR3 coding DNA: TGCGCCAGCAGCAAGACAGGCTCTGGAAACACCATATATTTT. The rearrangement links TRBV5-1 to TRBJ1-3; D possibly corresponds to TRBD1 (6 bases). Per germline, CDR1 SGHRS and CDR2 YFSETQ. V was trimmed by 4 bases and J by 0 bases, leaving 8 bases between them. The CDR3 covers 14 residues.

This clone occurred once. The J gene is TRBJ2-7, the V gene TRBV18; TRBD1 agrees at 9 bases. J was trimmed by 3 bases and V by 5 bases; bases with no gene match: 2. The length of the CDR3 is 13 residues. CDR1 and CDR2 from the germline V gene are KGHSH and LQKENI. CDR3 sequence (DNA): TGTGCCAGCTCAGCGGGACAGGGCTACGAGCAGTACTTC. It codes for CASSAGQGYEQYF. Full variable domain (remainder filled in from reference TRBV18 and TRBJ2-7): NAGVMQNPRHLVRRRGQEARLRCSPMKGHSHVYWYRQLPEEGLKFMVYLQKENIIDESGMPKERFSAEFPKEGPSILRIQQVVRGDSAAYFCASSAGQGYEQYFGPGTRLTVT.

V is TRBV11-2 and J is TRBJ2-7; 8 nucleotides match TRBD2. After removal of 6 bases from V and 4 bases from J, the junction contained 2 bases not matched to a gene. Germline loops: CDR1 SGHAT, CDR2 FQNNGV. The length of the CDR3 is 12 residues. CDR3 protein: CASSQRGYEQYF. In DNA, the CDR3 is TGTGCCAGCAGTCAGCGGGGGTACGAGCAGTACTTC.

This chain joins TRBV5-4 and TRBJ1-6, with 7 bases identical to TRBD1. V trimming: 2 bases; J trimming: 5 bases; junction bases outside the gene matches: 1. The CDR3 covers 14 residues. From germline, CDR1 is SGHNT and CDR2 YYREEE (reference sequence). Written as DNA, the CDR3 is TGTGCCAGCAGCTTTACAGGGGATAATTCACCCCTCCACTTT. Its protein product is CASSFTGDNSPLHF. Together with reference TRBV5-4 and TRBJ1-6, the CDR3 gives the full variable domain: ETGVTQSPTHLIKTRGQQVTLRCSSQSGHNTVSWYQQALGQGPQFIFQYYREEENGRGNFPPRFSGLQFPNYSSELNVNALELDDSALYLCASSFTGDNSPLHFGNGTRLTVT.

The rearrangement links TRBV27 to TRBJ2-1; D possibly corresponds to TRBD2 (5 bases). CDR3 length equals 13 residues. The germline V gene encodes CDR1 MNHEY and CDR2 SMNVEV (reference sequence). With 7 bases removed from V and 4 bases from J, the gap between germline ends came to 11 bases. CDR3 sequence reads: CASTGTSYNEQFF. As DNA, the CDR3 is TGTGCCAGCACGGGAACCTCTTACAATGAGCAGTTCTTC.

The chain combines TRBV7-2 with TRBJ1-1; 9 nucleotides line up with TRBD1. The junction had 5 bases not matched to a gene; V was cut back by 1 base and J by 2 bases. Germline loops: CDR1 SGHTA, CDR2 FQGNSA. The CDR3 loop spans 16 amino acids. The CDR3 nucleotides are TGTGCCAGCAGCTTAGTACTGGGACAGGGTAACACTGAAGCTTTCTTT. Amino acids: CASSLVLGQGNTEAFF.

This clone has just a few counts. The chain has TRBV9 and TRBJ1-1; tentatively, D is TRBD1 (6 bases). This CDR3 has 16 amino acids. Between the trimmed V and J ends, which lost 3 bases and 4 bases, there was a span of 19 bases. CDR1 SGDLS and CDR2 YYNGEE come from the germline V gene. The chain's CDR3 is CASSGGAVGGGTEAFF. The CDR3 DNA sequence: TGTGCCAGCAGCGGGGGGGCGGTTGGGGGGGGCACTGAAGCTTTCTTT. Filled out from reference TRBV9 and TRBJ1-1, the complete variable domain reads DSGVTQTPKHLITATGQRVTLRCSPRSGDLSVYWYQQSLDQGLQFLIQYYNGEERAKGNILERFSAQQFPDLHSELNLSSLELGDSALYFCASSGGAVGGGTEAFFGQGTRLTVV.

This clone was observed a handful of times. The chain recombines TRBV19 with TRBJ1-3; D is perhaps TRBD1 (5 bases). Deletions cut 1 base from V and 1 base from J, with 11 bases between. The CDR3 sequence is 16 residues long. Germline values: CDR1 LNHDA, CDR2 SQIVND (reference sequence). CDR3 sequence: CASSIVAGTSGNTIYF. Here the CDR3 DNA reads TGTGCCAGTAGTATAGTCGCGGGGACTTCTGGAAACACCATATATTTT.

The table lists this clone with a count of one. This rearrangement joins TRBV9 to TRBJ2-5; D gene unclear. V was trimmed by 0 bases and J by 5 bases, leaving 11 bases between them. This CDR3 has 14 amino acids. CDR1 is SGDLS and CDR2 is YYNGEE in the germline V gene. The CDR3 loop is CASSVEVIGETQYF. In nucleotides, the CDR3 is TGTGCCAGCAGCGTAGAGGTGATCGGGGAGACCCAGTACTTC.

Only a few counts were recorded for this clone. The genes are TRBV9 and TRBJ1-5; 9 positions match TRBD1. Germline V lookup: CDR1 SGDLS, CDR2 YYNGEE. J lost 5 bases, V lost 3 bases, and 6 bases had no gene match. The CDR3 has 15 amino acids. In nucleotides, the CDR3 is TGTGCCAGCAGCGGTCCGGGACAGGGTCATCAGCCCCAGCATTTT. As protein: CASSGPGQGHQPQHF.

The chain carries TRBV28 and TRBJ2-4; TRBD2 agrees at 7 bases. The germline V gene encodes CDR1 MDHEN and CDR2 SYDVKM. There are 18 residues in the CDR3. With V trimmed by 5 bases and J by 0 bases, 13 bases remained unmatched. The CDR3 coding sequence is TGTGCCAGCAGTACAACCTTAGCGGGCACACTAGCCAAAAACATTCAGTACTTC. This translates into CASSTTLAGTLAKNIQYF.